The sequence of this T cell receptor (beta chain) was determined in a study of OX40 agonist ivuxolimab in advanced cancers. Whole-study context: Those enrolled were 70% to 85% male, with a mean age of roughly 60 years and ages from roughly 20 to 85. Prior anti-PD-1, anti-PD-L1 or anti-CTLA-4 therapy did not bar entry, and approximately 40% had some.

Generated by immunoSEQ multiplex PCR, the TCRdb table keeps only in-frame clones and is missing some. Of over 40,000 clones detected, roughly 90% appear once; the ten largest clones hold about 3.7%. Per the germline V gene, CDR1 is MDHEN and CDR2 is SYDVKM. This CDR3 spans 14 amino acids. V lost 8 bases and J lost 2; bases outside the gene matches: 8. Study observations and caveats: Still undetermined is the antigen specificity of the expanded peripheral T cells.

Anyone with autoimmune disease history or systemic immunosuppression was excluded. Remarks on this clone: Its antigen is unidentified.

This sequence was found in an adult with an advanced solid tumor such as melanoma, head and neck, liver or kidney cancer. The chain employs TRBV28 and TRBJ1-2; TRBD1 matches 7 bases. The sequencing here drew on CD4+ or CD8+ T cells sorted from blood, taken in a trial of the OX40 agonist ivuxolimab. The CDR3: CASVPGTANYGYTF. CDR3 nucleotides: TGTGCCAGCGTCCCGGGGACAGCGAACTATGGCTACACCTTC.